This T cell receptor (beta chain) comes out of a study of preoperative IRX-2 immunotherapy in early breast cancer. This table comes from immunoSEQ multiplex PCR, and its TCRdb copy is limited to in-frame clones, with some not included. The data contain roughly 27,000 clones, 75% of them singletons. The CDR3 loop spans 12 amino acids. The V end lost 3 bases, the J end lost 5 bases, and 8 bases lay between the germline ends. Per the germline V gene, CDR1 is KGHSH and CDR2 is LQKENI. As to treatment: preoperative locoregional IRX-2 cytokine immunotherapy. Patients received preoperative, locoregional IRX-2 cytokine immunotherapy in a phase Ib study. This clone was recorded a few times.

The receptor was isolated from a human donor with breast cancer. Sequences were derived from lymph node tissue, sampled after IRX-2 immunotherapy. The chain has TRBV18 and TRBJ2-7, with D perhaps matching TRBD1 or TRBD2 (5 bases each). The CDR3 sequence: CASSPRGDEQYF. The CDR3 region has the DNA TGTGCCAGCTCACCCAGAGGGGACGAGCAGTACTTC. Full variable domain (outside the CDR3, taken from reference TRBV18 and TRBJ2-7): NAGVMQNPRHLVRRRGQEARLRCSPMKGHSHVYWYRQLPEEGLKFMVYLQKENIIDESGMPKERFSAEFPKEGPSILRIQQVVRGDSAAYFCASSPRGDEQYFGPGTRLTVT.